The 32 T cell receptor beta chains below were found in one sample sequenced in a study of T cell clonality in common variable immunodeficiency. Data came from immunoSEQ multiplex PCR; TCRdb stores just in-frame clones and leaves some out. The sample includes tens of thousands of clones, none of them occurring once. Source material: peripheral blood mononuclear cells. Source of these receptors: a person aged 18-70 years in good health.

The table lists this clone with many counts. The read is 3 residues too short to cover the CDR3 end, so that end is filled in from the germline J gene. The chain recombines TRBV19 with TRBJ1-1; D gene uncertain. Germline V CDR1 and CDR2: LNHDA, SQIVND (reference sequence). Trimming removed 4 bases from V and 0 bases from J, with 6 bases in between. The CDR3 extends over 13 amino acids. The CDR3 region is CASSSSLNTEAFF. The covered CDR3 bases are TGTGCCAGTAGTAGTAGCTTGAACACTGAA.

This clone was recorded many times. The read ends 3 residues shy of where the CDR3 ends; the end is completed using the germline J gene. The chain joins TRBV19 to TRBJ2-7; 7 bases are shared with TRBD1. Germline V gene data show CDR1 as LNHDA and CDR2 as SQIVND (reference sequence). The CDR3 runs 14 residues. Trimming at V came to 4 bases and at J to 4 bases, leaving 7 bases not matched to a gene. This CDR3 is CASSTQGVSYEQYF. The part of the CDR3 DNA that was read is TGTGCCAGTAGTACTCAGGGGGTGAGTTACGAG.

This clone was found many times. The CDR3 goes on 3 residues after the read ends, and that part is filled in from the germline J gene. The chain joins TRBV20-1 to TRBJ1-4; 7 positions match TRBD1. This CDR3 comprises 15 residues. Germline CDR1 and CDR2: DFQATT and SNEGSKA (reference sequence). The V segment lost 1 base and the J segment 6 bases; nucleotides outside the gene matches: 8. The CDR3: CSARARTGSHEKLFF. CDR3 DNA, as far as it was read: TGCAGTGCTAGAGCGCGGACAGGCTCCCATGAAAAA.

Only a few counts were recorded for this clone. A much bigger clone sits one base away, suggesting this may be a read error. Sequencing ends 3 residues short of the CDR3 end; the germline J gene provides the rest. This chain joins TRBV5-4 and TRBJ2-7; 7 bases align to TRBD1. The germline CDR1 and CDR2 sequences are SGHNT and YYREEE (reference sequence). The CDR3 covers 15 residues. The CDR3 protein is CAGSLPGQSSYEQYF. The CDR3 DNA, read in part, is TGTGCCGGCAGCCTTCCGGGACAGAGCTCCTACGAG.

This clone has at least ten counts. The CDR3 end falls 3 residues outside the read, so it is completed with the germline J gene. V is TRBV19 and J is TRBJ2-1, with 9 bases aligning to TRBD1. Unmatched junction bases numbered 10, after V lost 6 bases and J lost 7 bases. The V gene's germline CDR1 is LNHDA and CDR2 SQIVND (reference sequence). The CDR3 is 15 amino acids. The CDR3 sequence is CASRTTGGAFNEQFF. The part of the CDR3 DNA that was read is TGTGCCAGTAGGACCACAGGGGGCGCGTTTAATGAG.

This clone was observed at least ten times. The read terminates 3 residues before the CDR3 end, so the remaining end is supplied by the germline J gene. The chain carries TRBV19 and TRBJ1-2, with 9 bases aligning to TRBD1. The CDR3 loop spans 14 amino acids. Per the germline V gene, CDR1 is LNHDA and CDR2 is SQIVND (reference sequence). The CDR3 loop reads CASSIQDRGYGYTF. The CDR3 DNA, read in part, is TGTGCCAGTAGTATACAAGACAGGGGGTACGGC.

This clone came up many times. The CDR3 is cut off 3 residues early in the read; its end comes from the germline J gene. V and J are TRBV5-6 and TRBJ1-3; no firm D call. Per the germline V gene, CDR1 is SGHDT and CDR2 is YYEEEE. Trimming left V 0 bases short and J 3 bases short, with 10 bases between. This CDR3 spans 15 amino acids. CDR3 residues: CASSLARLGGNTIYF. The CDR3 bases that were read are TGTGCCAGCAGCTTGGCCCGACTCGGTGGAAACACC.

This clone has at least ten counts. The DNA ends 3 residues before the CDR3 does, and the rest of the CDR3 is filled in from the germline J gene. The rearrangement links TRBV20-1 to TRBJ2-7; D might be TRBD2 (5 bases). This CDR3 is built from 14 residues. Trimming removed 6 bases at V and 1 base at J, with 16 bases between. CDR1 and CDR2 (germline): DFQATT, SNEGSKA (reference sequence). The sequenced CDR3 bases are TGCAGTGCCCAAACCTACAGCGGTTCCTACGAG. It encodes CSAQTYSGSYE. The entire CDR3 sequence reads CSAQTYSGSYEQYF.

This clone showed up many times. Sequencing ends 3 residues short of the CDR3 end; the germline J gene provides the rest. The chain recombines TRBV30 with TRBJ2-7, with unresolved D. Germline V CDR1 and CDR2: GTSNPN, SVGIG (reference sequence). The CDR3 spans 12 residues. V was cut by 4 bases and J by 5 bases, with 12 bases left in between. The part of the CDR3 DNA that was read is TGTGCCTGGATGCGGTCCGCACACGAG. Encoded protein: CAWMRSAHE. The complete CDR3 sequence is CAWMRSAHEQYF.

Note on this clone: Being one base from a much bigger clone, this may be a read error. The part of the CDR3 DNA that was read is TGTGCCGGCTCACCGGTACTCGCTAGGAACGCCGGGGAG. Its protein product is CAGSPVLARNAGE. The whole CDR3 sequence reads CAGSPVLARNAGELFF. This chain joins TRBV18 and TRBJ2-2; D is unclear. The CDR3 end lies 3 residues beyond the end of the read and is filled in from the germline J gene. The CDR3 consists of 16 residues. Germline V CDR1 and CDR2: KGHSH, LQKENI.

This clone showed up many times. The CDR3 end falls 3 residues outside the read, so it is completed with the germline J gene. The same CDR3 is also encoded by other DNA sequences in this sample. V usage is TRBV6-1 and J usage is TRBJ2-7; no firm D call. V was shortened by 2 bases and J by 0 bases, with 5 bases between the two germline ends. The CDR3 totals 13 residues. Germline-derived CDR1 and CDR2 are MNHNS and SASEGT. The sequenced CDR3 bases are TGTGCCAGCAGTGAAAACAGCTCCTACGAG. Its protein is CASSENSSYE. The full CDR3 reads CASSENSSYEQYF.

The table lists this clone with many counts. The CDR3 is cut off 3 residues early in the read; its end comes from the germline J gene. The chain carries TRBV5-1 and TRBJ2-3; 8 nucleotides align to TRBD1. Trimming at V came to 6 bases and at J to 6 bases, leaving 9 bases not matched to a gene. Per the germline V gene, CDR1 is SGHRS and CDR2 is YFSETQ. The CDR3 runs to 14 residues. CDR3 DNA (partial): TGCGCCAGCACCCACGGGACAGGAGGGGATACG. It is translated as CASTHGTGGDT. The CDR3 reads in full as CASTHGTGGDTQYF.

This clone was seen repeatedly, ten times or more. The DNA ends 3 residues before the CDR3 does, and the rest of the CDR3 is filled in from the germline J gene. The rearrangement links TRBV2 to TRBJ1-5, with 12 bases identical to TRBD1. The germline gives CDR1 SNHLY, CDR2 FYNNEI. The CDR3 length is 15 residues. Trimming at V came to 8 bases and at J to 5 bases, leaving 7 bases not matched to a gene. This chain's CDR3 is CASGGGTGGHQPQHF. The sequenced CDR3 bases are TGTGCCAGCGGAGGGGGGACAGGGGGCCATCAGCCC.

This clone was seen repeatedly, ten times or more. The observed sequence ends 3 residues before the CDR3 terminus, with the missing tail filled in from the germline J gene. The chain carries TRBV6-2 or TRBV6-3 and TRBJ2-1; 9 bases match TRBD2. This CDR3 contains 15 residues. Trimming cost V 6 bases and J 9 bases; bases outside gene matches: 12. Germline CDR1 reads MNHEY; CDR2 reads SVGEGT. CDR3 bases read: TGTGCCAGCAGGCGAGTAGCGGGGGATAGGGGTGAG. It is translated as CASRRVAGDRGE. The complete CDR3 protein is CASRRVAGDRGEQFF.

This clone was recorded many times. The sequence runs out 3 residues before the end of the CDR3; the remainder is reconstructed from the germline J gene. The V gene is TRBV30, the J gene TRBJ2-3; D is uncertain. Germline CDR1 and CDR2: GTSNPN and SVGIG (reference sequence). This CDR3 has 13 residues. V shed 5 bases and J shed 1 base, with 10 bases lying between them. CDR3 sequence reads: CAWASLRTDTQYF. The CDR3 DNA, read in part, is TGTGCCTGGGCCTCACTACGCACAGATACG.

This clone was recorded many times. The read gets to within 3 residues of the CDR3 end, and the germline J gene fills in the rest. V and J are TRBV10-3 and TRBJ2-3; TRBD1 might be the D (5 bases). Trimming left V 7 bases short and J 0 bases short, with 14 bases between. CDR3 length equals 15 residues. Germline V gene sequence: CDR1 ENHRY, CDR2 SYGVKD. CDR3 sequence: CAIKAFQGSTDTQYF. Partial CDR3 DNA: TGTGCCATCAAGGCTTTCCAGGGAAGCACAGATACG.

This clone was recorded at least ten times. The read gets to within 3 residues of the CDR3 end, and the germline J gene fills in the rest. V gene TRBV19 combines with J gene TRBJ2-2, with 11 bases that match TRBD1. Losses at the gene ends were 7 bases for V and 6 bases for J; bases not matched to a gene: 10. The germline V gene has CDR1 LNHDA and CDR2 SQIVND (reference sequence). CDR3 size: 16 residues. The covered CDR3 bases are TGTGCCAGTACCCCCTGGGGACAGGGGGACGCCGGGGAG. Amino acids: CASTPWGQGDAGE. The whole CDR3 is CASTPWGQGDAGELFF.

Regarding this clone: The CDR3 extends 3 residues past the end of the read, so its final part is completed from the germline J gene. The chain joins TRBV2 to TRBJ2-7, with TRBD1 matching 10 bases. Germline V lookup: CDR1 SNHLY, CDR2 FYNNEI. The V gene end was trimmed by 9 bases and the J gene end by 1 base; junction bases not matched to a gene: 6. The CDR3 is 14 amino acids. The CDR3 reads CASKRTGGSYEQYF. The sequenced CDR3 bases are TGTGCCAGTAAACGGACAGGGGGGTCCTACGAG.

This clone was seen many times. The CDR3 extends 3 residues past the end of the read, so its final part is completed from the germline J gene. V and J are TRBV30 and TRBJ2-7, with D perhaps TRBD1 (6 bases). V was shortened by 3 bases and J by 0 bases, with 9 bases between the two germline ends. The CDR3 totals 13 residues. Germline CDR1 is GTSNPN and CDR2 is SVGIG (reference sequence). The DNA read from the CDR3 is TGTGCCTGGAGGGGCAGGGGCTCCTACGAG. This sequence encodes CAWRGRGSYE. The full CDR3 protein reads CAWRGRGSYEQYF.

This clone was seen at least ten times. The read halts 3 residues ahead of the CDR3 end, with the missing end drawn from the germline J gene. J is TRBJ1-2 and V is TRBV19; 8 bases align to TRBD1. Trimming removed 5 bases from V and 6 bases from J; junction bases left unmatched: 11. CDR1 is LNHDA and CDR2 is SQIVND in the germline V gene (reference sequence). The CDR3 has 15 residues. The CDR3 bases that were read are TGTGCCAGTAGTTTCCAGGGGGCGACGTCCGATGGC. The encoded protein is CASSFQGATSDG. The entire CDR3 sequence reads CASSFQGATSDGYTF.

Many counts were recorded for this clone. The part of the CDR3 DNA that was read is TGCGCCAGCAGCTTGGACAGGGGGGGAAATTCACCC. The encoded protein is CASSLDRGGNSP. The full-length CDR3 reads as CASSLDRGGNSPLHF. The V call is TRBV5-1, the J call TRBJ1-6, with 8 bases that match TRBD1. The CDR3 extends 3 residues past the end of the read, so its final part is completed from the germline J gene. This CDR3 contains 15 residues. CDR1 and CDR2 from the germline V gene are SGHRS and YFSETQ. V shed 0 bases and J 7 bases; nucleotides not matched to a gene: 3.

This clone was recorded many times. The read finishes 3 residues shy of the CDR3 end, and the germline J gene is used to complete it. The gene calls are TRBV19 and TRBJ1-2; a weak D match, TRBD1 (5 bases). The CDR3 runs to 13 residues. Germline lookup yields CDR1 LNHDA and CDR2 SQIVND (reference sequence). Trimming left V 5 bases short and J 6 bases short, with 13 bases between. The CDR3 sequence is CASSFGGGDGYTF. The sequenced part of the CDR3 DNA is TGTGCCAGTAGTTTCGGGGGGGGAGATGGC.

This clone was seen ten or more times. CDR3 sequence reads: CASSRDKDQPQHF. Partial CDR3 DNA: TGTGCCAGCTCAAGGGACAAAGATCAGCCC. V is TRBV18 and J is TRBJ1-5; possible D gene TRBD1, 6 bases. The read halts 3 residues ahead of the CDR3 end, with the missing end drawn from the germline J gene. Germline V gene sequence: CDR1 KGHSH, CDR2 LQKENI. The CDR3 is 13 amino acids. Deletions cut 5 bases from V and 5 bases from J, with 10 bases between. Using reference TRBV18 and TRBJ1-5 for the parts outside the CDR3, the full variable domain is NAGVMQNPRHLVRRRGQEARLRCSPMKGHSHVYWYRQLPEEGLKFMVYLQKENIIDESGMPKERFSAEFPKEGPSILRIQQVVRGDSAAYFCASSRDKDQPQHFGDGTRLSIL.

This clone showed up many times. The read falls 3 residues short of the CDR3 end, and the missing part is taken from the germline J gene. V gene TRBV24-1 combines with J gene TRBJ2-7, with 7 bases lining up with TRBD1. This CDR3 spans 15 amino acids. V dropped 4 bases and J dropped 2; count of bases not matched to a gene: 7. Germline CDR1 and CDR2: KGHDR and SFDVKD. The CDR3: CATSDAGGGTYEQYF. The CDR3 DNA, read in part, is TGTGCCACCAGTGACGCAGGGGGTGGAACCTACGAG.

Many counts were recorded for this clone. The sequenced fragment ends 3 residues before the CDR3 boundary, so the rest is inferred from the germline J gene. The rearrangement uses TRBV29-1 and TRBJ1-1; the match to TRBD1 covers 8 bases. CDR3 size: 13 residues. Per the germline V gene, CDR1 is SQVTM and CDR2 is ANQGSEA. CDR3 loop: CSVTGTGTIAAFF. The sequenced part of the CDR3 DNA is TGCAGCGTGACCGGGACAGGAACAATTGCT.

This clone was detected ten times or more. The missing CDR3 end, 3 residues past where the read stops, is filled in from the germline J gene. V gene TRBV20-1 combines with J gene TRBJ2-1; 11 bases fit TRBD2. Germline assignment: CDR1 DFQATT and CDR2 SNEGSKA (reference sequence). CDR3 length: 22 amino acids. Trimming cost V 0 bases and J 6 bases; bases outside gene matches: 25. This chain's CDR3 is CSARDLGTQNGLAGGKGNEQFF. The CDR3 DNA, read in part, is TGCAGTGCTAGAGATCTTGGGACCCAAAACGGGCTAGCGGGAGGCAAGGGCAATGAG.

This clone was observed at least ten times. This CDR3 is CASSGDRGSNQPQHF. The CDR3 bases that were read are TGTGCCAGCAGTGGGGACAGGGGGAGCAATCAGCCC. The V call is TRBV2, the J call TRBJ1-5, with TRBD1 matching 11 bases. The read is 3 residues too short to cover the CDR3 end, so that end is filled in from the germline J gene. The CDR3 consists of 15 residues. Per the germline V gene, CDR1 is SNHLY and CDR2 is FYNNEI. J was trimmed by 1 base and V by 4 bases; bases with no gene match: 0. Filled out from reference TRBV2 and TRBJ1-5, the complete variable domain reads EPEVTQTPSHQVTQMGQEVILRCVPISNHLYFYWYRQILGQKVEFLVSFYNNEISEKSEIFDDQFSVERPDGSNFTLKIRSTKLEDSAMYFCASSGDRGSNQPQHFGDGTRLSIL.

Only a few counts were recorded for this clone. The read ends 3 residues shy of where the CDR3 ends; the end is completed using the germline J gene. The V call is TRBV5-1, the J call TRBJ2-1; tentatively, D is TRBD2 (6 bases). Germline V CDR1 and CDR2: SGHRS, YFSETQ. CDR3 length: 15 amino acids. Between the trimmed V and J ends, which lost 4 bases and 7 bases, there was a span of 18 bases. The CDR3 DNA, read in part, is TGCGCCAGCAGCGTGGGACTTTCTACTTGGAATGAG. Translation gives CASSVGLSTWNE. The full CDR3 protein is CASSVGLSTWNEQFF.

This clone was observed at least ten times. The read ends 3 residues early relative to the CDR3; the germline J gene fills the gap. This chain connects TRBV5-1 to TRBJ2-3, with 7 bases matching TRBD1. Germline loops: CDR1 SGHRS, CDR2 YFSETQ. CDR3 length: 16 amino acids. J lost 0 bases, V lost 8 bases, and 12 bases had no gene match. The covered CDR3 bases are TGCGCCAGTACCTCAGGGGGAGCGGTGAGCACAGATACG. Its protein is CASTSGGAVSTDT. The complete CDR3 protein is CASTSGGAVSTDTQYF. The full variable domain, rest sourced from reference TRBV5-1 and TRBJ2-3, is KAGVTQTPRYLIKTRGQQVTLSCSPISGHRSVSWYQQTPGQGLQFLFEYFSETQRNKGNFPGRFSGRQFSNSRSEMNVSTLELGDSALYLCASTSGGAVSTDTQYFGPGTRLTVL.

This clone was picked up many times. Coverage ceases 3 residues before the CDR3 finishes, and the germline J gene fills in the end. The rearrangement links TRBV11-2 to TRBJ2-7, with a tentative D call TRBD1 (6 bases). Germline CDR1 is SGHAT and CDR2 is FQNNGV. This CDR3 region has 14 residues. Between the trimmed V and J ends, which lost 0 bases and 4 bases, there was a span of 10 bases. CDR3 region: CASSLEQDRYEQYF. CDR3 DNA, as far as it was read: TGTGCCAGCAGCTTAGAGCAGGACAGATACGAG. Drawing the rest from reference TRBV11-2 and TRBJ2-7, the complete variable domain is EAGVAQSPRYKIIEKRQSVAFWCNPISGHATLYWYQQILGQGPKLLIQFQNNGVVDDSQLPKDRFSAERLKGVDSTLKIQPAKLEDSAVYLCASSLEQDRYEQYFGPGTRLTVT.

This clone was counted many times. From the germline J gene comes the end of the CDR3, since the read stops 3 residues before it. The chain employs TRBV11-2 and TRBJ1-2, with D uncertain. CDR3 size: 15 residues. Germline CDR1 and CDR2: SGHAT and FQNNGV. Trimming pared 1 base from V and 6 bases from J, leaving 15 bases between. The CDR3 bases that were read are TGTGCCAGCAGCTTAGGTAGGGCCCGAGGCCATGGC. It codes for CASSLGRARGHG. The CDR3, in full, reads CASSLGRARGHGYTF.

The sample holds many counts of this clone. The CDR3 bases that were read are TGTGCCTGGAGTCCTCAAGGACAGGGGTTACCGCCC. Translated: CAWSPQGQGLPP. The CDR3 reads in full as CAWSPQGQGLPPQHF. This rearrangement joins TRBV30 to TRBJ1-5; 9 bases match TRBD1. The DNA ends 3 residues before the CDR3 does, and the rest of the CDR3 is filled in from the germline J gene. Germline CDR1 reads GTSNPN; CDR2 reads SVGIG (reference sequence). The CDR3 runs 15 residues. Trimming cost V 2 bases and J 9 bases; bases outside gene matches: 11.